The next 24 T cell receptor beta chains were all read from a single sample in a study of blood T cell repertoires in COVID-19. Sequencing used immunoSEQ multiplex PCR; TCRdb keeps in-frame clones, though not all of them. The table has 45,000 to 55,000 clones, roughly 87% seen once; the top ten hold 7% to 10%. The material sequenced was peripheral blood. These receptors originate from a man between 45 and 60 years old with active COVID-19.

V gene TRBV6-2 or TRBV6-3 combines with J gene TRBJ1-2; maybe TRBD1 (5 bases). Trimming removed 6 bases from V and 7 bases from J, with 18 bases in between. Germline-derived CDR1 and CDR2 are MNHEY and SVGEGT. This CDR3 has 14 residues. CDR3 in DNA: TGTGCCAGCAGCCCCACCCCAGGGTCTGGTGGCTACACCTTC. This translates into CASSPTPGSGGYTF.

This chain joins TRBV19 and TRBJ2-7, with D perhaps TRBD1 (5 bases). The CDR3 contains 14 residues. V was cut by 5 bases and J by 11 bases, with 22 bases left in between. Germline V gives CDR1 LNHDA, CDR2 SQIVND (reference sequence). The CDR3 loop is CASSSQGVDLGEYF. CDR3 DNA: TGTGCCAGTAGTTCCCAAGGGGTCGACTTAGGCGAGTACTTC.

V gene TRBV7-9 combines with J gene TRBJ1-1; D might be TRBD1 (6 bases). Looked up from germline, CDR1 is SEHNR and CDR2 is FQNEAQ (reference sequence). V lost 2 bases, J lost 1 base, and 11 bases lay in between. The CDR3 sequence is 15 residues long. CDR3: CASSLLGTTNTEAFF. CDR3 bases: TGTGCCAGCAGCTTACTGGGGACAACGAACACTGAAGCTTTCTTT.

This clone was recorded once. The chain links TRBV28 to TRBJ1-5; D uncertain. The germline V gene encodes CDR1 MDHEN and CDR2 SYDVKM. CDR3 length equals 18 residues. V lost 3 bases to trimming and J lost 7 bases, with 25 bases between them. The CDR3 protein is CASSFHGISTPGKQPQHF. The CDR3 region has the DNA TGTGCCAGCAGTTTCCACGGGATATCTACTCCGGGGAAACAGCCCCAGCATTTT.

The count of this clone is one. This chain links TRBV7-3 with TRBJ2-7; 11 bases match TRBD2. The germline V gene encodes CDR1 SGHTA and CDR2 FQGTGA. This CDR3 is built from 17 residues. V shed 5 bases, J shed 1 base, and the junction held 10 bases outside the gene matches. The CDR3 sequence is CASSLSSASGGSYEQYF. The CDR3 region has the DNA TGTGCCAGCAGCCTATCGTCGGCTAGCGGGGGGTCCTACGAGCAGTACTTC. The full variable domain, completed using reference TRBV7-3 and TRBJ2-7, is GAGVSQTPSNKVTEKGKYVELRCDPISGHTALYWYRQSLGQGPEFLIYFQGTGAADDSGLPNDRFFAVRPEGSVSTLKIQRTERGDSAVYLCASSLSSASGGSYEQYFGPGTRLTVT.

The chain couples TRBV6-2 or TRBV6-3 to TRBJ2-3; 10 nucleotides line up with TRBD2. J lost 1 base, V lost 0 bases, and 10 bases had no gene match. Germline values: CDR1 MNHEY, CDR2 SVGEGT. This CDR3 is built from 19 residues. CDR3 region: CASSYSIPRTSGGTDTQYF. The CDR3 DNA reads TGTGCCAGCAGTTACTCTATCCCCCGGACTAGCGGAGGCACAGATACGCAGTATTTT.

The chain recombines TRBV2 with TRBJ2-2, with 7 bases matching TRBD2. Looked up from germline, CDR1 is SNHLY and CDR2 is FYNNEI. This CDR3 contains 16 residues. V dropped 6 bases and J dropped 7; count of bases not matched to a gene: 14. This CDR3 reads CASSERSGLLGGELFF. The CDR3 coding sequence is TGTGCCAGCAGCGAGCGCTCGGGACTACTCGGCGGGGAGCTGTTTTTT.

The rearrangement links TRBV2 to TRBJ2-1, with D perhaps TRBD1 (5 bases). Germline V gives CDR1 SNHLY, CDR2 FYNNEI. CDR3 size: 15 residues. Trimming took 9 bases from V and 0 from J, leaving 15 bases between them. The CDR3 sequence: CARSESGISYNEQFF. The CDR3 nucleotides read TGTGCCAGGAGCGAATCAGGGATCTCCTACAATGAGCAGTTCTTC.

The chain employs TRBV27 and TRBJ1-2; 7 bases fit TRBD1. J lost 7 bases, V lost 5 bases, and 7 bases had no gene match. The CDR3 runs 13 residues. Germline CDR1 MNHEY, CDR2 SMNVEV (reference sequence). In DNA, the CDR3 is TGTGCCAGCAGTGGACAGGCCGCAAGTGGCTACACCTTC. Amino acids: CASSGQAASGYTF.

The chain joins TRBV7-8 to TRBJ2-7, with 8 bases that match TRBD1. Germline trimming cut 5 bases from V and 3 bases from J; bases unmatched to any gene: 18. The CDR3 has 18 residues. Germline-derived CDR1 and CDR2 are SGHVS and FQNEAQ. CDR3 DNA: TGTGCCAGCAGCCGCTTAGGGGGGACAGGACAGGCAAACTACGAGCAGTACTTC. Translating it yields CASSRLGGTGQANYEQYF.

The V gene is TRBV5-4, the J gene TRBJ1-4; 7 nucleotides agree with TRBD1. The CDR3 length is 16 residues. CDR1 is SGHNT and CDR2 is YYREEE in the germline V gene (reference sequence). V dropped 2 bases and J dropped 3; count of bases not matched to a gene: 7. This chain's CDR3 is CASSFPHRGPNEKLFF. The CDR3 DNA follows: TGTGCCAGCAGCTTCCCTCACAGGGGACCTAATGAAAAACTGTTTTTT.

The chain uses TRBV6-6 and TRBJ1-5; a possible D gene is TRBD1 (5 bases). The germline CDR1 and CDR2 sequences are MNHNY and SVGAGI (reference sequence). V shed 8 bases and J shed 7 bases, with 15 bases lying between them. This CDR3 spans 13 amino acids. The CDR3 loop is CASPTAHRQPQHF. DNA for the CDR3: TGTGCCAGCCCGACAGCGCATCGGCAGCCCCAGCATTTT.

This chain links TRBV6-2 or TRBV6-3 with TRBJ2-7; 7 bases fit TRBD1. The CDR3 loop spans 15 amino acids. Germline CDR1 MNHEY, CDR2 SVGEGT. V dropped 6 bases and J dropped 1; count of bases not matched to a gene: 9. The CDR3 loop is CASSITGALSYEQYF. DNA for the CDR3: TGTGCCAGCAGCATAACAGGGGCCCTTTCCTACGAGCAGTACTTC.

CDR3 DNA: TGTGCCAGCAGTGAGAATAGCGGGGAAGATACGCAGTATTTT. Amino acid sequence: CASSENSGEDTQYF. V is TRBV2 and J is TRBJ2-3, with 8 nucleotides matching TRBD2. Trimming removed 3 bases from V and 5 bases from J; junction bases left unmatched: 4. Germline V gives CDR1 SNHLY, CDR2 FYNNEI. This CDR3 is 14 amino acids long.

The chain recombines TRBV20-1 with TRBJ1-2, with TRBD1 matching over 8 bases. The CDR3 is 10 residues long. The germline V gene has CDR1 DFQATT and CDR2 SNEGSKA (reference sequence). The CDR3 sequence: CRTGGEGYTF. The CDR3 DNA is TGCAGAACAGGGGGGGAAGGCTACACCTTC.

This clone was seen just once. V usage is TRBV6-5 and J usage is TRBJ2-7, with a tentative D call TRBD1 (5 bases). The germline V gene encodes CDR1 MNHEY and CDR2 SVGAGI. There are 12 residues in the CDR3. V shed 7 bases and J shed 5 bases, with 12 bases lying between them. As DNA, the CDR3 is TGTGCCAGCATCAAGGGGATCAACGAGCAGTACTTC. Translation: CASIKGINEQYF.

The CDR3 nucleotides are TGCGCCAGCAGCTTGTTGCCCGCGACAGGGGAGGACTACACCTTC. It is translated as CASSLLPATGEDYTF. The chain links TRBV5-1 to TRBJ1-2; TRBD1 agrees at 8 bases. Germline lookup yields CDR1 SGHRS and CDR2 YFSETQ. The V segment lost 1 base and the J segment 10 bases; nucleotides outside the gene matches: 12. The CDR3 totals 15 residues.

The chain combines TRBV12-3 or TRBV12-4 with TRBJ1-1; D is unclear. The CDR3 length is 12 residues. V dropped 5 bases and J dropped 8 bases, with 12 bases sitting between them. The chain's CDR3 is CASSTHSGEAFF. CDR3 DNA: TGTGCCAGCAGTACCCACAGTGGAGAAGCTTTCTTT.

J is TRBJ2-3 and V is TRBV7-2, with 9 nucleotides matching TRBD1. After removal of 1 base from V and 6 bases from J, the junction contained 8 bases not matched to a gene. Germline lookup yields CDR1 SGHTA and CDR2 FQGNSA. The CDR3 loop spans 16 amino acids. The CDR3 DNA follows: TGTGCCAGCAGCTTAGGTCCCGGGACAGGGTTCGATACGCAGTATTTT. Protein: CASSLGPGTGFDTQYF.

A few counts support this clone. V is TRBV9 and J is TRBJ2-7, with TRBD1 matching 10 bases. Germline V gene sequence: CDR1 SGDLS, CDR2 YYNGEE. The CDR3 sequence is 13 residues long. J lost 7 bases, V lost 3 bases, and 4 bases had no gene match. The CDR3 nucleotides read TGTGCCAGCAGCGGACAGGGGGCGCAAGAGCAGTACTTC. It translates to CASSGQGAQEQYF.

The chain joins TRBV5-4 to TRBJ1-2; 12 bases are shared with TRBD1. The CDR3 contains 15 residues. Germline-derived CDR1 and CDR2 are SGHNT and YYREEE (reference sequence). V shed 6 bases, J shed 8 bases, and the junction held 11 bases outside the gene matches. CDR3 DNA: TGTGCCAGCACCCCCGGGACAGGGGGCGCGTGGGGCTACACCTTC. The encoded protein is CASTPGTGGAWGYTF.

CDR3 coding DNA: TGTGCCAGCAGCTTGGTGTACCGGAGCTCTGGAAACACCATATATTTT. Translating gives CASSLVYRSSGNTIYF. The chain recombines TRBV5-6 with TRBJ1-3, with no clear D. Trimming pared 0 bases from V and 0 bases from J, leaving 10 bases between. CDR1 and CDR2 from the germline V gene are SGHDT and YYEEEE. The CDR3 loop spans 16 amino acids.

The CDR3 spells CATSRTGGKETQYF. The CDR3 nucleotides are TGTGCCACCAGCAGGACAGGGGGCAAAGAGACCCAGTACTTC. The chain combines TRBV15 with TRBJ2-5, with TRBD1 identical over 10 bases. Germline CDR1 reads LNHNV; CDR2 reads YYDKDF (reference sequence). J lost 3 bases, V lost 3 bases, and 1 base had no gene match. The CDR3 runs to 14 residues.

The gene calls are TRBV15 and TRBJ1-1, with D possibly matching TRBD1 (6 bases). The germline V gene encodes CDR1 LNHNV and CDR2 YYDKDF (reference sequence). CDR3 length: 12 residues. V was trimmed by 2 bases and J by 9 bases, leaving 10 bases between them. This CDR3 is CATSRIQGQAFF. CDR3 nucleotides: TGTGCCACCAGCAGAATACAGGGACAAGCTTTCTTT.